These 30 T cell receptor beta chains were all obtained from the same sample, sequenced in a study of cytomegalovirus exposure and HLA in healthy donors. Primers: 60 Vbeta forward and 13 Jbeta reverse. The table came from immunoSEQ multiplex PCR; TCRdb's copy has only in-frame clones and leaves some out. The sample includes 160,000 or so clones, approximately 79% of them seen just once. The sequenced sample was PBMCs. The receptors were sampled from a man in his forties in good health and CMV-seropositive.

This clone appeared a single time. The chain uses TRBV5-5 and TRBJ1-1; D is possibly TRBD1 (5 bases). The CDR3 length is 14 residues. CDR1 and CDR2 (germline): SGHKS, YYEKEE (reference sequence). V lost 3 bases and J 5 bases, leaving 14 bases between the germline ends. This chain's CDR3 is CASSWTGTQTEAFF. The CDR3 DNA reads TGTGCCAGCAGCTGGACCGGGACTCAGACTGAAGCTTTCTTT.

The chain joins TRBV19 to TRBJ2-3; D is unresolved. CDR3 size: 15 residues. Germline V gene lookup returns CDR1 LNHDA and CDR2 SQIVND (reference sequence). The V and J ends lost 1 base and 3 bases respectively, with 11 bases between them. CDR3 protein: CASSIGGTRTDTQYF. The DNA for the CDR3 is TGTGCCAGTAGTATAGGCGGAACCCGGACAGATACGCAGTATTTT.

About this clone itself: One end of the junction varies from germline; a read error may be responsible. The chain employs TRBV6-1 and TRBJ2-6, with D tentatively TRBD1 (7 bases). Germline CDR1 MNHNS, CDR2 SASEGT. This CDR3 is built from 16 residues. For the CDR3, the DNA is TGTGCCAGCAGTGAACAGGGGGGTTCCGGGGCCAACGGCCTGACTTTC. It is translated as CASSEQGGSGANGLTF.

This clone was detected a few times. The V gene is TRBV10-2, the J gene TRBJ1-1; the match to TRBD1 covers 7 bases. The germline V gene encodes CDR1 WSHSY and CDR2 SAAADI. The CDR3 has 17 residues. V was clipped by 0 bases and J by 3 bases; unmatched bases: 10. The CDR3 loop is CASSESTGIPSDTEAFF. As DNA, the CDR3 is TGCGCCAGCAGTGAGTCGACAGGGATCCCCTCTGACACTGAAGCTTTCTTT.

The rearrangement joins TRBV30 to TRBJ2-3, with D perhaps matching TRBD2 (6 bases). Trimming took off 0 bases at V and 4 bases at J, with 11 bases between the two ends. This CDR3 is built from 14 residues. Germline V gives CDR1 GTSNPN, CDR2 SVGIG (reference sequence). This CDR3 reads CAWSVVRESDTQYF. The CDR3 DNA reads as TGTGCCTGGAGTGTTGTCCGGGAGTCAGATACGCAGTATTTT.

Comment on this clone: The sample carries other DNA sequences with the same CDR3. The chain has TRBV5-1 and TRBJ1-5; perhaps TRBD1 as D (5 bases). The germline V and J ends were trimmed by 0 bases and 4 bases, with 11 bases remaining between them. The length of the CDR3 is 15 residues. Germline CDR1 and CDR2: SGHRS and YFSETQ. The CDR3 spells CASSLDGQGNQPQHF. In DNA, the CDR3 is TGCGCCAGCAGCTTGGATGGCCAGGGTAATCAGCCCCAGCATTTT. The variable domain in full, with the rest retrieved from reference TRBV5-1 and TRBJ1-5, is KAGVTQTPRYLIKTRGQQVTLSCSPISGHRSVSWYQQTPGQGLQFLFEYFSETQRNKGNFPGRFSGRQFSNSRSEMNVSTLELGDSALYLCASSLDGQGNQPQHFGDGTRLSIL.

The J gene is TRBJ1-1, the V gene TRBV10-1, with TRBD1 as a possible D gene (6 bases). V was pared by 3 bases and J by 10 bases, with 18 bases between. The CDR3 has 14 amino acids. CDR1 is WNHNN, CDR2 SYGVQD, per germline (reference sequence). The CDR3 reads CASSEGSTGVAAFF. The CDR3 DNA reads TGCGCCAGCAGTGAAGGCTCGACAGGCGTGGCAGCTTTCTTT.

This rearrangement joins TRBV5-1 to TRBJ2-3; 7 bases map to TRBD1. Unmatched junction bases numbered 4, after V lost 0 bases and J lost 6 bases. The CDR3 contains 14 residues. Per germline, CDR1 SGHRS and CDR2 YFSETQ. The CDR3 is CASSLGTGWDTQYF. CDR3 sequence (DNA): TGCGCCAGCAGCTTGGGGACAGGCTGGGATACGCAGTATTTT.

This sequence joins TRBV5-4 and TRBJ1-1, with no clear D. This CDR3 region has 15 residues. The V end was cut by 1 base, the J end by 1 base, with 11 bases between. Germline values: CDR1 SGHNT, CDR2 YYREEE (reference sequence). CDR3 sequence (DNA): TGTGCCAGCAGCTTGAGGCAGCGGGCGAACACTGAAGCTTTCTTT. Protein: CASSLRQRANTEAFF.

The chain recombines TRBV5-1 with TRBJ2-5, with D tentatively TRBD1 (6 bases). Trimming left V 5 bases short and J 1 base short, with 18 bases between. CDR3 size: 16 residues. Germline-derived CDR1 and CDR2 are SGHRS and YFSETQ. The CDR3 protein is CASSSRTATPQETQYF. The CDR3 DNA sequence: TGCGCCAGCAGTTCTCGGACAGCCACCCCCCAAGAGACCCAGTACTTC.

The chain recombines TRBV29-1 with TRBJ1-2; TRBD1 matches at 7 bases. The CDR3 is 14 residues long. Trimming at V came to 7 bases and at J to 1 base, leaving 9 bases not matched to a gene. In germline, CDR1 is SQVTM, CDR2 ANQGSEA. CDR3 loop: CSAASRDSNYGYTF. The CDR3 nucleotides read TGCAGCGCTGCGTCCCGGGACAGTAACTATGGCTACACCTTC.

In its sample, this clone was seen once. V usage is TRBV19 and J usage is TRBJ2-7, with D possibly being TRBD1 (6 bases). V lost 5 bases to trimming and J lost 4 bases, with 15 bases between them. The CDR3 runs to 14 residues. CDR1 is LNHDA and CDR2 is SQIVND in the germline V gene (reference sequence). The CDR3 loop is CASSAQGQAYEQYF. The CDR3 DNA reads as TGTGCCAGTAGTGCTCAGGGGCAGGCGTACGAGCAGTACTTC.

Here the CDR3 reads CASSLAGGSNEKLFF. In DNA form, the CDR3 reads TGTGCCAGCAGCTTGGCCGGCGGTTCTAATGAAAAACTGTTTTTT. The chain employs TRBV5-4 and TRBJ1-4, with no clear D. This CDR3 comprises 15 residues. CDR1 SGHNT and CDR2 YYREEE come from the germline V gene (reference sequence). Deletions cut 0 bases from V and 3 bases from J, with 9 bases between.

The genes are TRBV27 and TRBJ1-1, with D unclear. Between the trimmed V and J ends, which lost 2 bases and 0 bases, there was a span of 7 bases. CDR3 length: 14 residues. The V gene's germline CDR1 is MNHEY and CDR2 SMNVEV (reference sequence). CDR3 sequence: CASSLRGMNTEAFF. Written as DNA, the CDR3 is TGTGCCAGCAGTTTACGGGGTATGAACACTGAAGCTTTCTTT.

This chain links TRBV7-2 with TRBJ2-1, with 13 bases that match TRBD2. With 1 base clipped from V and 9 bases from J, the junction kept 3 bases outside the gene matches. Germline CDR1 SGHTA, CDR2 FQGNSA. This CDR3 spans 15 amino acids. CDR3 protein: CASSLGTSGRGEQFF. DNA of the CDR3: TGTGCCAGCAGCTTAGGCACTAGCGGGAGGGGTGAGCAGTTCTTC.

The chain employs TRBV19 and TRBJ2-7; 7 bases are a match to TRBD2. CDR1 LNHDA and CDR2 SQIVND come from the germline V gene (reference sequence). Trimming at V came to 7 bases and at J to 2 bases, leaving 8 bases not matched to a gene. The CDR3 loop spans 14 amino acids. The CDR3 DNA reads as TGTGCCAGTAACCATCGGACTAGACCCTACGAGCAGTACTTC. Translation: CASNHRTRPYEQYF.

This sequence joins TRBV19 and TRBJ2-5; maybe TRBD2 (5 bases). V lost 4 bases, J lost 4 bases, and 16 bases lay in between. The CDR3 extends over 15 amino acids. Germline lookup yields CDR1 LNHDA and CDR2 SQIVND (reference sequence). CDR3 amino acids: CASSTGEERGETQYF. CDR3 nucleotide sequence: TGTGCCAGTAGTACCGGGGAAGAACGGGGAGAGACCCAGTACTTC. Combining the CDR3 with reference TRBV19 and TRBJ2-5 gives the whole variable domain DGGITQSPKYLFRKEGQNVTLSCEQNLNHDAMYWYRQDPGQGLRLIYYSQIVNDFQKGDIAEGYSVSREKKESFPLTVTSAQKNPTAFYLCASSTGEERGETQYFGPGTRLLVL.

The rearrangement uses TRBV27 and TRBJ2-5; perhaps TRBD1 as D (6 bases). The V end lost 2 bases, the J end lost 7 bases, and 20 bases lay between the germline ends. The CDR3 is 16 residues long. Germline assignment: CDR1 MNHEY and CDR2 SMNVEV (reference sequence). The DNA of the CDR3 is TGTGCCAGCAGTTTACGAAATCAGGGGCGCCCCGGGACCCAGTACTTC. This translates into CASSLRNQGRPGTQYF.

The table lists this clone with a count of one. The rearrangement uses TRBV10-3 and TRBJ2-7; 10 bases are a match to TRBD1. CDR1 is ENHRY, CDR2 SYGVKD, per germline. The CDR3 sequence is 14 residues long. After removal of 3 bases from V and 5 bases from J, the junction contained 4 bases not matched to a gene. For the CDR3, the DNA is TGTGCCATCAGTGACCGACAGGGGGCAAACGAGCAGTACTTC. It yields the protein CAISDRQGANEQYF.

This chain uses TRBV4-2 with TRBJ2-7; D perhaps matches TRBD1 (5 bases). CDR3 size: 16 residues. Germline-derived CDR1 and CDR2 are LGHNA and YNFKEQ. Deletions cut 4 bases from V and 0 bases from J, with 16 bases between. The CDR3 loop reads CASSLSAGASSYEQYF. The CDR3 DNA reads TGTGCCAGCAGCCTATCTGCTGGGGCCTCCTCCTACGAGCAGTACTTC.

V and J are TRBV28 and TRBJ2-1; 7 bases are a match to TRBD2. There are 15 residues in the CDR3. J gave up 0 bases and V 6 bases, and 5 bases lay outside the gene matches. CDR1 is MDHEN, CDR2 SYDVKM, per germline. The CDR3: CASSPQRGSYNEQFF. The CDR3 DNA follows: TGTGCCAGCAGCCCCCAGCGGGGCTCCTACAATGAGCAGTTCTTC.

The chain couples TRBV11-3 to TRBJ2-5, with TRBD1 identical over 11 bases. The V and J ends lost 6 bases and 5 bases, in that order; junction bases with no gene match: 14. CDR3 length: 17 amino acids. Germline loops: CDR1 SGHNT, CDR2 YENEEA. The CDR3 DNA reads as TGTGCCAGCAGTACTAATCCCGGGACAGGGGGTAGGGAGACCCAGTACTTC. It is translated as CASSTNPGTGGRETQYF.

This clone came up once. As DNA, the CDR3 is TGTGCCAGCAGCTTATCCTCGGGAGATGAGCAGTTCTTC. Its protein product is CASSLSSGDEQFF. V usage is TRBV7-9 and J usage is TRBJ2-1, with a weak D call TRBD2 (6 bases). The CDR3 covers 13 residues. V was clipped by 2 bases and J by 8 bases, with 10 bases between them. CDR1 and CDR2 (germline): SEHNR, FQNEAQ (reference sequence).

The chain recombines TRBV7-2 with TRBJ1-4; the match to TRBD1 covers 7 bases. Germline CDR1 is SGHTA and CDR2 is FQGNSA. With 3 bases clipped from V and 6 bases from J, the junction kept 10 bases outside the gene matches. The CDR3 extends over 16 amino acids. The CDR3 coding sequence is TGTGCCAGCAGCTTCAAGGCGTCAGGGGGTTATGAAAAACTGTTTTTT. Protein: CASSFKASGGYEKLFF.

The rearrangement uses TRBV4-2 and TRBJ1-6; 7 bases match TRBD1. Germline V gene data show CDR1 as LGHNA and CDR2 as YNFKEQ. Trimming at V came to 0 bases and at J to 0 bases, leaving 8 bases not matched to a gene. This CDR3 has 19 residues. The CDR3, as DNA: TGTGCCAGCAGCCAAGAACCGCAGGGGGTTAGCTCCTATAATTCACCCCTCCACTTT. Its protein is CASSQEPQGVSSYNSPLHF.

The genes are TRBV7-2 and TRBJ2-7, with 7 nucleotides matching TRBD2. Germline values: CDR1 SGHTA, CDR2 FQGNSA. This CDR3 has 12 residues. Germline trimming cut 4 bases from V and 6 bases from J; bases unmatched to any gene: 3. The CDR3 sequence is CASSWTSTEQYF. CDR3 sequence (DNA): TGTGCCAGCAGCTGGACTAGTACCGAGCAGTACTTC.

The chain carries TRBV5-5 and TRBJ1-1, with D perhaps matching TRBD1 (6 bases). Trimming pared 0 bases from V and 5 bases from J, leaving 11 bases between. This CDR3 comprises 14 residues. From germline, CDR1 is SGHKS and CDR2 YYEKEE (reference sequence). CDR3 amino acids: CASSLGTGMTEAFF. Here the CDR3 DNA reads TGTGCCAGCAGCTTGGGAACAGGGATGACTGAAGCTTTCTTT. The full variable domain, its missing parts supplied by reference TRBV5-5 and TRBJ1-1, is DAGVTQSPTHLIKTRGQQVTLRCSPISGHKSVSWYQQVLGQGPQFIFQYYEKEERGRGNFPDRFSARQFPNYSSELNVNALLLGDSALYLCASSLGTGMTEAFFGQGTRLTVV.

This clone was counted only a few times. The chain is built from TRBV9 and TRBJ1-5, with a weak D call TRBD1 (6 bases). This CDR3 comprises 14 residues. Germline CDR1 reads SGDLS; CDR2 reads YYNGEE. Trimming left V 4 bases short and J 3 bases short, with 11 bases between. This chain's CDR3 is CASSPDRFNQPQHF. In DNA, the CDR3 is TGTGCCAGCAGCCCCGACAGGTTCAATCAGCCCCAGCATTTT.

V and J are TRBV5-1 and TRBJ1-2; D is uncertain. With 4 bases removed from V and 7 bases from J, the gap between germline ends came to 17 bases. Germline V CDR1 and CDR2: SGHRS, YFSETQ. This CDR3 has 14 amino acids. CDR3 DNA: TGCGCCAGCAGCCCTGCTTCATCTACTGGTGGCTACACCTTC. It is translated as CASSPASSTGGYTF.

The chain has TRBV11-2 and TRBJ2-2; TRBD1 matches at 7 bases. Germline CDR1 reads SGHAT; CDR2 reads FQNNGV. The CDR3 spans 15 residues. Unmatched junction bases numbered 3, after V lost 5 bases and J lost 0 bases. Written as DNA, the CDR3 is TGTGCCAGCAGCAGGGGGCTAGCGAACACCGGGGAGCTGTTTTTT. Protein product: CASSRGLANTGELFF.